This TCR beta chain was recorded in a study of radiation and T cells in renal cell carcinoma. General study points: No pretreatment tumor biopsies were available for baseline clonotypes.

Documented time point: baseline pretreatment blood. Stated treatment: 15 Gy SBRT to primary tumor, nephrectomy 4 weeks later. Profiled with immunoSEQ multiplex PCR; TCRdb holds only in-frame clones, not every one. The table has 100,000 to 150,000 clones, approximately 78% seen once. About this clone itself: The antigen is unknown.

The sequencing used blood, collected from a patient whose treatment included radiotherapy and nephrectomy. This receptor was identified in a woman in her sixties with renal cell carcinoma.

The CDR3 DNA is TGCGCCAGCAGCCCGACTAGCGTACAACCAGATACGCAGTATTTT. It codes for CASSPTSVQPDTQYF. The chain is built from TRBV10-2 and TRBJ2-3; 8 bases fit TRBD2. J gave up 4 bases and V 6 bases, and 9 bases lay outside the gene matches. The CDR3 is made up of 15 amino acids. Germline CDR1 WSHSY, CDR2 SAAADI.